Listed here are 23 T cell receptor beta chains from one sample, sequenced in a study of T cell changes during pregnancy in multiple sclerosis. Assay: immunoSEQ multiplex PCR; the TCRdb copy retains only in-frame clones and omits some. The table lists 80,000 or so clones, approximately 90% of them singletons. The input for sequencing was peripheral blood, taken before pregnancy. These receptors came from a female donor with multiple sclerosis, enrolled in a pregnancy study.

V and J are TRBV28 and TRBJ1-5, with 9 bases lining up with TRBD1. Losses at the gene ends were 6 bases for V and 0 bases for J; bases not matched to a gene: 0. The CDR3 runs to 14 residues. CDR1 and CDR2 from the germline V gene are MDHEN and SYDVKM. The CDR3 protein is CASRDRGSNQPQHF. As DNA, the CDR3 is TGTGCCAGCAGGGACAGGGGTAGCAATCAGCCCCAGCATTTT. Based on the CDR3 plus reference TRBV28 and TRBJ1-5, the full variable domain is DVKVTQSSRYLVKRTGEKVFLECVQDMDHENMFWYRQDPGLGLRLIYFSYDVKMKEKGDIPEGYSVSREKKERFSLILESASTNQTSMYLCASRDRGSNQPQHFGDGTRLSIL.

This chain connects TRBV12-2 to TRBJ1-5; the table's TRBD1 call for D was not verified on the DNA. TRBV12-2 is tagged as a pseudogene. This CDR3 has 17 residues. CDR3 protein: CASRTPTGVPHNQPQHF. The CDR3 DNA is TGTGCAAGTCGCACCCCAACAGGGGTGCCCCATAATCAGCCCCAGCATTTT.

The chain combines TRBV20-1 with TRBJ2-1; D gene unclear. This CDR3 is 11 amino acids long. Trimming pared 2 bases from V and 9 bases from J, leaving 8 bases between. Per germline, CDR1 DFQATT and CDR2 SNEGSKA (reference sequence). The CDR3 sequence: CSARTTGEQFF. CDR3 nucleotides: TGCAGTGCTAGAACGACTGGTGAGCAGTTCTTC.

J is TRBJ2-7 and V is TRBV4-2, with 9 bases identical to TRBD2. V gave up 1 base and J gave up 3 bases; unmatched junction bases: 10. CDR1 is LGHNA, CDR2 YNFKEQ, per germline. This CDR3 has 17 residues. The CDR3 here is CASSQGQLAGYSYEQYF. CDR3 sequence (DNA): TGTGCCAGCAGCCAAGGCCAGCTAGCGGGATATAGCTACGAGCAGTACTTC.

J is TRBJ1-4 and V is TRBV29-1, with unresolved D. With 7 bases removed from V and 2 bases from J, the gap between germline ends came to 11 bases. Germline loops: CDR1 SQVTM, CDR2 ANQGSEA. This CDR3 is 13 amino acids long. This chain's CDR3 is CSASIITNEKLFF. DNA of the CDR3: TGCAGCGCCTCTATTATTACTAATGAAAAACTGTTTTTT. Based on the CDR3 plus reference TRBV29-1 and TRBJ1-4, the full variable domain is SAVISQKPSRDICQRGTSLTIQCQVDSQVTMMFWYRQQPGQSLTLIATANQGSEATYESGFVIDKFPISRPNLTFSTLTVSNMSPEDSSIYLCSASIITNEKLFFGSGTQLSVL.

The CDR3 DNA follows: TGTGCCAGCAGCTCAGCTCAACAACATCGGGGTGGCTACACCTTC. Protein sequence: CASSSAQQHRGGYTF. The chain combines TRBV11-2 with TRBJ1-2; the D is unclear. Trimming pared 4 bases from V and 7 bases from J, leaving 19 bases between. CDR1 SGHAT and CDR2 FQNNGV come from the germline V gene. This CDR3 comprises 15 residues. Together with reference TRBV11-2 and TRBJ1-2, the CDR3 gives the full variable domain: EAGVAQSPRYKIIEKRQSVAFWCNPISGHATLYWYQQILGQGPKLLIQFQNNGVVDDSQLPKDRFSAERLKGVDSTLKIQPAKLEDSAVYLCASSSAQQHRGGYTFGSGTRLTVV.

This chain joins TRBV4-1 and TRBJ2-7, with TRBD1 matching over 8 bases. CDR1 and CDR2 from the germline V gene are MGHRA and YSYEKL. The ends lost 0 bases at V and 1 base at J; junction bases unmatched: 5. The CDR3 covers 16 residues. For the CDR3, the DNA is TGCGCCAGCAGCCAAGAAGTCACAGGGGGATCCTACGAGCAGTACTTC. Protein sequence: CASSQEVTGGSYEQYF.

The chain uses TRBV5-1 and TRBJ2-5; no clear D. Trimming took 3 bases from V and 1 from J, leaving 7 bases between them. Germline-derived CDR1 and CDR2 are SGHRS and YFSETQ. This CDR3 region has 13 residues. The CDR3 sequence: CASSSRVQETQYF. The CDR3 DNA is TGCGCCAGCAGCTCCCGGGTCCAAGAGACCCAGTACTTC.

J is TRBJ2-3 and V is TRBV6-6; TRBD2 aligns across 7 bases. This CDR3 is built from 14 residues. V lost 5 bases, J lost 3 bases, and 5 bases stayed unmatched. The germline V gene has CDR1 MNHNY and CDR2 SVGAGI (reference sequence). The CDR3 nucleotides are TGTGCCAGCAGTCCTGGGGGGGGTACAGATACGCAGTATTTT. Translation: CASSPGGGTDTQYF.

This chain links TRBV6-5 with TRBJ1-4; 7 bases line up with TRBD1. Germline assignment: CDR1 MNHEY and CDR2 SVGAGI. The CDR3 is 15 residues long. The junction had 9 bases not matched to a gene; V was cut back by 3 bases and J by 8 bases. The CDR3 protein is CASSYPTGRKEKLFF. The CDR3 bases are TGTGCCAGCAGTTATCCGACAGGGCGGAAGGAAAAACTGTTTTTT.

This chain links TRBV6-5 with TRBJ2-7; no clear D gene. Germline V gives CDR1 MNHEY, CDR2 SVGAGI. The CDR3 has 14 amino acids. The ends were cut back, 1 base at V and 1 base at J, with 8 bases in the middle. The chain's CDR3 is CASSYWAGSYEQYF. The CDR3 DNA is TGTGCCAGCAGTTACTGGGCCGGATCCTACGAGCAGTACTTC.

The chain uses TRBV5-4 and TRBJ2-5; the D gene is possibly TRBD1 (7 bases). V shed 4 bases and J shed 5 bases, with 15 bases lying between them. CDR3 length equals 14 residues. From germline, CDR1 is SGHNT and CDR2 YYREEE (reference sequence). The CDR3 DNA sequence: TGTGCCAGCAGCAAAGGAGGGGGCCGGGAGACCCAGTACTTC. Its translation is CASSKGGGRETQYF.

The DNA for the CDR3 is TGTGCCAGCAGCATAACGGGAGCCCCCTACGAGCAGTACTTC. It is translated as CASSITGAPYEQYF. The chain uses TRBV5-5 and TRBJ2-7; a possible D gene is TRBD2 (6 bases). V lost 4 bases to trimming and J lost 2 bases, with 13 bases between them. The CDR3 is 14 amino acids. The germline V gene has CDR1 SGHKS and CDR2 YYEKEE (reference sequence).

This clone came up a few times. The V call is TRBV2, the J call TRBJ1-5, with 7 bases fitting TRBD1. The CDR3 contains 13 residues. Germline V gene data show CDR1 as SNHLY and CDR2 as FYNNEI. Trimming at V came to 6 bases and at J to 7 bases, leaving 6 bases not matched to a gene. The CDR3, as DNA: TGTGCCAGCAGACTAGACAGGGCCCAGCCCCAGCATTTT. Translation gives CASRLDRAQPQHF.

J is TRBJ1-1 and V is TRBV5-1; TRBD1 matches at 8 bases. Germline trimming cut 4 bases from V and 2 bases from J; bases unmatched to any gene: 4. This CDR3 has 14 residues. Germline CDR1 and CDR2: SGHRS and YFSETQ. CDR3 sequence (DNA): TGCGCCAGCAGCCTGGACAGGGTAAACACTGAAGCTTTCTTT. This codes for CASSLDRVNTEAFF.

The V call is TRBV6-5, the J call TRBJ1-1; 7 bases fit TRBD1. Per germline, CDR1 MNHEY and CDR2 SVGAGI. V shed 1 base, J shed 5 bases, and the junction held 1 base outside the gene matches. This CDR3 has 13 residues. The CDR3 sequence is CASSYLGQTEAFF. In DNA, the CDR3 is TGTGCCAGCAGTTACTTGGGACAGACTGAAGCTTTCTTT.

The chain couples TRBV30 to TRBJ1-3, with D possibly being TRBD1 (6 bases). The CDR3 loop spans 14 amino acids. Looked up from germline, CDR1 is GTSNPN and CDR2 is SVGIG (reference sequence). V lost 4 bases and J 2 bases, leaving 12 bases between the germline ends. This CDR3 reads CAWTPYRAGNTIYF. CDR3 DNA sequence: TGTGCCTGGACCCCCTACAGGGCTGGAAACACCATATATTTT.

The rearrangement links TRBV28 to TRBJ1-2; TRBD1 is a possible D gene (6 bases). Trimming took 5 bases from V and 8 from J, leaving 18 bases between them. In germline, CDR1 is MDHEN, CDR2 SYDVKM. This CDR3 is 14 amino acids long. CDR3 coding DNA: TGTGCCAGCAGTCCGTACAGGGTTTCTTGGGGCTACACCTTC. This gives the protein CASSPYRVSWGYTF.

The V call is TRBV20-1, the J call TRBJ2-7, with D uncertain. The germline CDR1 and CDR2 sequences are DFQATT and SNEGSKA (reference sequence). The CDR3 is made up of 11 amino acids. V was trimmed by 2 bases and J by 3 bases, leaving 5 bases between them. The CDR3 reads CSARLSYEQYF. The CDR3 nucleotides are TGCAGTGCTAGACTCAGCTACGAGCAGTACTTC.

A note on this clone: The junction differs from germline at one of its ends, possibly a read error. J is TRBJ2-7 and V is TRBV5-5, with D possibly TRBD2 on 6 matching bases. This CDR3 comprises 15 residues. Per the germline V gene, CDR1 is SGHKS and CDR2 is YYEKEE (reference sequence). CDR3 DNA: TGTGCCAGCAGTTTGGTTTATCGGGAGCGGTACGAGCAGTACTTC. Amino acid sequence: CASSLVYRERYEQYF.

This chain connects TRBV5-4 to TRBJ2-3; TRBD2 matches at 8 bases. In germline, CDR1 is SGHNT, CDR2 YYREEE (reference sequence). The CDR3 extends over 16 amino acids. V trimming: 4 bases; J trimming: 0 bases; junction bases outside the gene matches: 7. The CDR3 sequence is CASSGPSGLSTDTQYF. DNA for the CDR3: TGTGCCAGCAGCGGCCCTAGCGGGCTCAGCACAGATACGCAGTATTTT.

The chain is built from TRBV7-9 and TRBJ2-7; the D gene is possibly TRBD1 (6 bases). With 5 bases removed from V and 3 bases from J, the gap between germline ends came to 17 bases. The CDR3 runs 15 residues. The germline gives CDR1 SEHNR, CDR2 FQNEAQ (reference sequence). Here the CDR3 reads CASSNAGTGFYEQYF. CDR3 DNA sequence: TGTGCCAGCAGCAACGCTGGTACAGGGTTCTACGAGCAGTACTTC.

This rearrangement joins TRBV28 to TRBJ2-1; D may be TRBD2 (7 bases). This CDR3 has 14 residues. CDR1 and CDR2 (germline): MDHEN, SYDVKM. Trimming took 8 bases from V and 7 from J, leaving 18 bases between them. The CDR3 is CASEGGVGINEQFF. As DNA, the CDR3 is TGTGCCAGCGAGGGGGGGGTCGGTATAAATGAGCAGTTCTTC.